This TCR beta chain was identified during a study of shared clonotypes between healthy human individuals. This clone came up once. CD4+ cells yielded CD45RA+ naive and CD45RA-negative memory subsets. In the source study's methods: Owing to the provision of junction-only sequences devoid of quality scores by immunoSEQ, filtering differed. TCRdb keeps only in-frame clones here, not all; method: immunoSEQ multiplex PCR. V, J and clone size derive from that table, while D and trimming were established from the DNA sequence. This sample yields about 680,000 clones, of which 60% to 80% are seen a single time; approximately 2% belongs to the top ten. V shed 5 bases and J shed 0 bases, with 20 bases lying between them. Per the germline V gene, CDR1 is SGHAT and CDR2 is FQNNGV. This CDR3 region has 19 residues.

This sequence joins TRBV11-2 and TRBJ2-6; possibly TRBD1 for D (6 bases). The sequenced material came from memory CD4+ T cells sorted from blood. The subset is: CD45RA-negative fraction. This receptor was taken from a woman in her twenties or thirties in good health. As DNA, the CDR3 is TGTGCCAGCAGCACCCGGACAGTAAGCTTAGTCTCTGGGGCCAACGTCCTGACTTTC. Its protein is CASSTRTVSLVSGANVLTF.